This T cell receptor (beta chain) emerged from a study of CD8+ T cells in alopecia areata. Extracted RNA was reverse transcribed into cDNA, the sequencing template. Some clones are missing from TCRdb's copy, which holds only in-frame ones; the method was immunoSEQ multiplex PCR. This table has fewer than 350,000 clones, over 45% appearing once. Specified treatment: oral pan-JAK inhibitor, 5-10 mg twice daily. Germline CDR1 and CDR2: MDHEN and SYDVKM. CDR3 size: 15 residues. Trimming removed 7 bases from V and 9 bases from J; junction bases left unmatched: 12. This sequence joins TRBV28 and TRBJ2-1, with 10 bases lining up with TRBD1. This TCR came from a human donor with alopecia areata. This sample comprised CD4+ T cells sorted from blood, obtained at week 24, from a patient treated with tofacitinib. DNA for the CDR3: TGTGCCAGCACCAAACTCACGAGGACAGGGGGTGAGCAGTTCTTC. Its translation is CASTKLTRTGGEQFF.